This TCR beta chain derives from a study of shared clonotypes between healthy human individuals. General study results and limits: Compared with clonotypes that all four donors shared, non-shared clonotypes had lower generation probabilities.

Per sorted-subset replicate PCR, input was 150 to 250 ng DNA, representing 30,000 or so T cell genomes. The method was immunoSEQ multiplex PCR; TCRdb's version includes in-frame clones alone and lacks a portion of them. The sample lists 2 million to 3 million clones, roughly 93% occurring once. In germline, CDR1 is GTSNPN, CDR2 SVGIG (reference sequence). The length of the CDR3 is 12 residues. V lost 0 bases, J lost 5 bases, and 7 bases lay in between. On this clone itself: What it binds is not known.

The TCR originated in a man between 18 and 29 years old in good health. Some clones in this sample may be carry-over from other donors' samples. The chain links TRBV30 to TRBJ1-2; D remains ambiguous. The material sequenced was naive CD4+ T cells from PBMCs. Stated subset: CD45RA+ positively selected. This chain's CDR3 is CAWSVRGYGYTF. As DNA, the CDR3 is TGTGCCTGGAGTGTACGCGGTTATGGCTACACCTTC.